The next 13 T cell receptor beta chains were all read from a single sample in a study of T cells in localized non-small cell lung cancer. The assay was immunoSEQ multiplex PCR, and TCRdb's table has in-frame clones only and misses some. The table lists about 27,000 clones, about 90% of them singletons. This material consisted of peripheral blood, taken before any cancer treatment. These receptor sequences come from a woman aged 40-75 years with stage I lung adenocarcinoma.

This clone has a handful of counts. J is TRBJ1-2 and V is TRBV6-1; D is possibly TRBD1 (5 bases). Trimming removed 1 base from V and 4 bases from J, with 13 bases in between. Germline lookup yields CDR1 MNHNS and CDR2 SASEGT. CDR3 length equals 15 residues. CDR3 in amino acids: CASSEVGDGGYGYTF. The CDR3 nucleotides are TGTGCCAGCAGTGAAGTAGGGGACGGAGGCTATGGCTACACCTTC.

The rearrangement links TRBV7-2 to TRBJ2-1; TRBD2 aligns across 7 bases. The ends lost 5 bases at V and 9 bases at J; junction bases unmatched: 7. The CDR3 runs 13 residues. Germline V gene data show CDR1 as SGHTA and CDR2 as FQGNSA. The CDR3 DNA follows: TGTGCCAGCAGCCCTCGACTAGCTAGTGAGCAGTTCTTC. The encoded protein is CASSPRLASEQFF.

The V and J genes are TRBV5-8 and TRBJ2-5; 7 bases are shared with TRBD1. Losses at the gene ends were 2 bases for V and 3 bases for J; bases not matched to a gene: 1. This CDR3 has 13 residues. The V gene's germline CDR1 is SGHTS and CDR2 YDEGEE. The CDR3 sequence is CASSFTGEETQYF. CDR3 coding DNA: TGTGCCAGCAGCTTCACAGGGGAAGAGACCCAGTACTTC.

Turning to this clone: Given the absence of the conserved phenylalanine or tryptophan at the CDR3 end, a read error is likely. This chain joins TRBV4-2 and TRBJ1-1; the D is unclear. The CDR3 loop spans 14 amino acids. V was trimmed by 1 base and J by 4 bases, leaving 10 bases between them. Germline CDR1 and CDR2: LGHNA and YNFKEQ. The CDR3 here is CASSQVVASTEAFL. In nucleotides, the CDR3 is TGTGCCAGCAGCCAAGTGGTGGCTTCCACTGAAGCTTTCCTT.

This clone occurred once. The gene calls are TRBV28 and TRBJ1-4; D is undetermined. Trimming took off 7 bases at V and 15 bases at J, with 21 bases between the two ends. This CDR3 is built from 13 residues. Germline V gene data show CDR1 as MDHEN and CDR2 as SYDVKM. CDR3 in amino acids: CASIGSRAKRMFF. The CDR3 DNA follows: TGTGCCAGCATTGGTTCCCGGGCAAAAAGGATGTTTTTT.

The J gene is TRBJ2-1, the V gene TRBV29-1; maybe TRBD1 (6 bases). This CDR3 contains 15 residues. The germline gives CDR1 SQVTM, CDR2 ANQGSEA. With 4 bases removed from V and 0 bases from J, the gap between germline ends came to 13 bases. The CDR3 nucleotides read TGCAGCGTTGTGCCGGGGACATCCTCCTACAATGAGCAGTTCTTC. Amino acid sequence: CSVVPGTSSYNEQFF.

This clone was picked up a small number of times. The chain couples TRBV18 to TRBJ1-2; tentatively, D is TRBD1 (5 bases). Per the germline V gene, CDR1 is KGHSH and CDR2 is LQKENI. CDR3 length: 13 amino acids. The V end lost 3 bases, the J end lost 8 bases, and 13 bases lay between the germline ends. CDR3 sequence: CASSPRLGDGYTF. The CDR3 DNA follows: TGTGCCAGCTCACCCAGGTTAGGGGACGGCTACACCTTC.

CDR3 sequence (DNA): TGTGCCAGCAGCTTAGGTCAGGGGCCCTTGTACGAGCAGTACTTC. Its translation: CASSLGQGPLYEQYF. The gene calls are TRBV11-2 and TRBJ2-7; D is possibly TRBD1 (6 bases). Germline assignment: CDR1 SGHAT and CDR2 FQNNGV. The V end lost 1 base, the J end lost 4 bases, and 14 bases lay between the germline ends. CDR3 length: 15 amino acids.

This chain's CDR3 is CSAEGSGYNEQFF. CDR3 coding DNA: TGCAGCGCCGAGGGCAGCGGCTACAATGAGCAGTTCTTC. The chain employs TRBV29-1 and TRBJ2-1, with a possible D match to TRBD2 (5 bases). This CDR3 spans 13 amino acids. The V gene lost 7 bases and the J gene lost 3 bases, with 13 bases spanning the gap. Looked up from germline, CDR1 is SQVTM and CDR2 is ANQGSEA.

The V call is TRBV28, the J call TRBJ2-5, with 9 nucleotides matching TRBD1. The J call may be in error: the DNA end matches TRBJ2-7 better. From germline, CDR1 is MDHEN and CDR2 SYDVKM. This CDR3 is 15 amino acids long. CDR3 protein: CASSSPQGASYEQYF. The DNA of the CDR3 is TGTGCCAGCAGTTCGCCACAGGGGGCTTCATACGAGCAGTACTTC.

The chain links TRBV21-1 to TRBJ1-1. TRBV21-1 is annotated as a pseudogene. The CDR3 has 15 amino acids. The CDR3 is CASSKVTLLITEAFF. CDR3 nucleotides: TGTGCCAGCAGCAAAGTTACCCTACTTATCACTGAAGCTTTCTTT.

The genes are TRBV7-4 and TRBJ1-2, with TRBD1 matching over 7 bases. The germline CDR1 and CDR2 sequences are SGHVT and SQSDAQ. J gave up 7 bases and V 5 bases, and 13 bases lay outside the gene matches. The CDR3 runs to 15 residues. The CDR3 loop reads CASSLMPGTDPGYTF. The DNA of the CDR3 is TGTGCCAGCAGCCTGATGCCCGGGACAGACCCTGGCTACACCTTC.

The rearrangement uses TRBV5-1 and TRBJ1-1; D perhaps matches TRBD1 (6 bases). CDR3 size: 15 residues. Per the germline V gene, CDR1 is SGHRS and CDR2 is YFSETQ. The V end was cut by 2 bases, the J end by 4 bases, with 15 bases between. CDR3 protein: CASSFLGGQSTEAFF. DNA for the CDR3: TGCGCCAGCAGCTTTTTGGGGGGCCAGAGCACTGAAGCTTTCTTT.